Shown below are 11 T cell receptor beta chains from a single sample sequenced in a study of PD-L1 blockade in urothelial cancer (dated by TCRdb to the late 2010s). Preparation of the library involved the immunoSEQ multiplex PCR assay. TCRdb provides this immuneACCESS table in a form limited to in-frame rearrangements. Some clones are lacking; in checked studies, under half of them reflect an unresolved V gene, and why the rest are absent is not known. Recorded for this sample are more than 60,000 clones; 88% of them occurred a single time. The ten top clones hold around 11% of the sample. The time point label, as the study defines it: peripheral blood 6 weeks after treatment start. This specimen consisted of PBMCs, obtained around atezolizumab (anti-PD-L1) treatment. The source is a man aged 60 to 69 with urothelial cancer.

The V and J genes are TRBV30 and TRBJ1-2; TRBD1 might be the D (6 bases). The ends were cut back, 2 bases at V and 0 bases at J, with 13 bases in the middle. The CDR3 runs to 15 residues. CDR1 is GTSNPN, CDR2 SVGIG, per germline (reference sequence). CDR3 sequence (DNA): TGTGCCTGGAGTACGGACAGACTTACTAACTATGGCTACACCTTC. Translated, it gives CAWSTDRLTNYGYTF.

Comments on this clone: An end of the junction differs from the germline gene, which may be a read error. This CDR3 is also generated by other DNA sequences in the sample. The chain is built from TRBV2 and TRBJ2-7, with unresolved D. The CDR3 is 12 amino acids. Germline lookup yields CDR1 SNHLY and CDR2 FYNNEI. CDR3 sequence reads: CASMGSSYEQYF. CDR3 nucleotides: TGTGCCAGCATGGGCAGCTCCTACGAGCAGTACTTT. Based on the CDR3 plus reference TRBV2 and TRBJ2-7, the full variable domain is EPEVTQTPSHQVTQMGQEVILRCVPISNHLYFYWYRQILGQKVEFLVSFYNNEISEKSEIFDDQFSVERPDGSNFTLKIRSTKLEDSAMYFCASMGSSYEQYFGPGTRLTVT.

The count of this clone is one. The V call is TRBV9, the J call TRBJ2-1; D is possibly TRBD2 (5 bases). The V gene lost 4 bases and the J gene lost 4 bases, with 27 bases spanning the gap. The CDR3 has 19 residues. Germline CDR1 SGDLS, CDR2 YYNGEE. The CDR3 sequence: CASSMAGIQLRTGYNEQFF. In nucleotides, the CDR3 is TGTGCCAGCAGCATGGCCGGGATCCAACTCCGAACGGGGTACAATGAGCAGTTCTTC. Using reference TRBV9 and TRBJ2-1 for the parts outside the CDR3, the full variable domain is DSGVTQTPKHLITATGQRVTLRCSPRSGDLSVYWYQQSLDQGLQFLIQYYNGEERAKGNILERFSAQQFPDLHSELNLSSLELGDSALYFCASSMAGIQLRTGYNEQFFGPGTRLTVL.

In its sample, this clone was seen a few times. The rearrangement joins TRBV10-3 to TRBJ2-2, with a tentative D call TRBD1 (5 bases). The V end lost 7 bases, the J end lost 3 bases, and 15 bases lay between the germline ends. Germline CDR1 and CDR2: ENHRY and SYGVKD. The CDR3 is made up of 15 amino acids. The DNA for the CDR3 is TGTGCCATCAATGGGCCAGGGATAGACACCGGGGAGCTGTTTTTT. Its protein product is CAINGPGIDTGELFF.

This clone was observed once. The V and J genes are TRBV9 and TRBJ1-6; TRBD1 matches 7 bases. The trim removed 5 bases at V and 9 bases at J, leaving 11 bases unmatched. Germline V CDR1 and CDR2: SGDLS, YYNGEE. This CDR3 spans 15 amino acids. CDR3 nucleotide sequence: TGTGCCAGCAGTCCAGTGCGGGACAGTTTTTCACCCCTCCACTTT. Residues: CASSPVRDSFSPLHF.

CDR3: CASSHNEKLFF. The CDR3 DNA is TGTGCCAGCAGTCATAATGAAAAACTGTTTTTT. The chain uses TRBV5-8 and TRBJ1-4; D gene ambiguous. V was shortened by 5 bases and J by 4 bases, with 3 bases between the two germline ends. This CDR3 is 11 amino acids long. Germline V lookup: CDR1 SGHTS, CDR2 YDEGEE. Filled out from reference TRBV5-8 and TRBJ1-4, the complete variable domain reads EAGVTQSPTHLIKTRGQQATLRCSPISGHTSVYWYQQALGLGLQFLLWYDEGEERNRGNFPPRFSGRQFPNYSSELNVNALELEDSALYLCASSHNEKLFFGSGTQLSVL.

This clone was recorded once. The chain is built from TRBV5-1 and TRBJ2-1, with 11 bases matching TRBD2. Trimming removed 1 base from V and 5 bases from J; junction bases left unmatched: 20. This CDR3 has 21 amino acids. The V gene's germline CDR1 is SGHRS and CDR2 YFSETQ. The CDR3 sequence is CASSLWGPGTSGGGANNEQFF. CDR3 nucleotide sequence: TGCGCCAGCAGCTTGTGGGGGCCCGGGACTAGCGGAGGAGGGGCTAACAATGAGCAGTTCTTC.

This clone was detected a few times. V is TRBV5-1 and J is TRBJ1-1, with TRBD1 matching over 12 bases. V lost 0 bases and J lost 11; bases outside the gene matches: 8. Germline CDR1 and CDR2: SGHRS and YFSETQ. CDR3 length: 15 amino acids. CDR3 sequence (DNA): TGCGCCAGCAGCTTGGCTGTGGGACAGGGGGCGCGGGCTTTCTTT. This encodes CASSLAVGQGARAFF.

The gene calls are TRBV21-1 and TRBJ1-5. TRBV21-1 is given as a pseudogene. This CDR3 is built from 14 residues. The CDR3 DNA sequence: TGTGCCAGCAGCAACCCGGGTCGGAATCAGCCCCAGCATTTT. It specifies CASSNPGRNQPQHF.

The chain couples TRBV28 to TRBJ1-2; D remains unclear. Germline assignment: CDR1 MDHEN and CDR2 SYDVKM. CDR3 length: 12 amino acids. The V gene lost 5 bases and the J gene lost 6 bases, with 10 bases spanning the gap. CDR3: CASSSNFDGYTF. The CDR3 DNA is TGTGCCAGCAGTAGTAACTTCGATGGCTACACCTTC.

The J gene is TRBJ2-7, the V gene TRBV2, with D hard to call. Per germline, CDR1 SNHLY and CDR2 FYNNEI. V lost 5 bases and J lost 10, with 15 bases in between. This CDR3 comprises 12 residues. The CDR3 here is CASSLAHIVQYF. Written as DNA, the CDR3 is TGTGCCAGCAGTCTGGCCCACATTGTTCAGTACTTC.